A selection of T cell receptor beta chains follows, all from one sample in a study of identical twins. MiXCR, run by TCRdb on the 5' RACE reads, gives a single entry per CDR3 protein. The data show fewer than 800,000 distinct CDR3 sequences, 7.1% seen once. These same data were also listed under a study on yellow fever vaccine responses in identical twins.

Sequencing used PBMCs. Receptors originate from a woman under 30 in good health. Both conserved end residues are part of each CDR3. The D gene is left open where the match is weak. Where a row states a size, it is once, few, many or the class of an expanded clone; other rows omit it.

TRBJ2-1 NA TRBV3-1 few CASSQESGTVGQFF TGTGCCAGCAGCCAAGAGTCAGGGACGGTCGGGCAGTTCTTC
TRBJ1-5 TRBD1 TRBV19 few CATLDRYSNQPQHF TGTGCCACCTTGGACAGGTATAGCAATCAGCCCCAGCATTTT
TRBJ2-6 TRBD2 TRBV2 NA CASTPEAGVGANVLTF TGTGCCAGCACCCCTGAGGCGGGAGTTGGGGCCAACGTCCTGACTTTC
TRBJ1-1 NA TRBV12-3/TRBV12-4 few CASKWQTLSEAFF TGTGCCAGCAAGTGGCAGACTCTCTCTGAAGCTTTCTTT
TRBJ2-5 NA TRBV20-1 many CSARDYGERGGETQYF TGCAGTGCTAGAGATTACGGGGAACGGGGAGGAGAGACCCAGTACTTC
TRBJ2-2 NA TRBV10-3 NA CAINRRGNTGELFF TGTGCCATCAATCGTCGGGGGAACACCGGGGAGCTGTTTTTT
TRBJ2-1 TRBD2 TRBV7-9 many CASSLGDYAYYEQFF TGTGCCAGCAGCTTGGGGGACTACGCTTACTATGAGCAGTTCTTC
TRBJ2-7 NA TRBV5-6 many CASSFGRENEQYF TGTGCCAGCAGCTTCGGTAGAGAAAACGAGCAGTACTTC
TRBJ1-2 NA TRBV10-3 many CASGAPQTYGYTF TGTGCCAGTGGGGCGCCTCAGACCTATGGCTACACCTTC
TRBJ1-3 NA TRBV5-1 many CASSKGDGNTIYF TGCGCCAGCAGTAAGGGAGATGGAAACACCATATATTTT
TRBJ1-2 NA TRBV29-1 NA CSTRDQGSYGYTF TGCAGCACCCGAGACCAGGGAAGCTATGGCTACACCTTC
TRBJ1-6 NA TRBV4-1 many CASSTGQTYNSPLHF TGCGCCAGCAGTACCGGACAGACCTATAATTCACCCCTCCACTTT
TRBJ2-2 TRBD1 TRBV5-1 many CASSRTRTGRTAGELFF TGCGCCAGCAGCCGAACGAGGACAGGGCGGACCGCCGGGGAGCTGTTTTTT
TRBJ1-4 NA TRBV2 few CASSEALDNEKLFF TGTGCCAGCAGTGAAGCGCTGGATAATGAAAAACTGTTTTTT
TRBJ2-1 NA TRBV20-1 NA CSAREGGEQFF TGCAGTGCGAGAGAGGGGGGGGAGCAGTTCTTC
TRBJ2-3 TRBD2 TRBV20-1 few CSAGGSGLRTDTQYF TGCAGTGCTGGTGGTAGCGGGCTACGCACAGATACGCAGTATTTT
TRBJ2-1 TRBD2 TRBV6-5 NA CASSYSGLAGTNEQFF TGTGCCAGCAGTTACTCGGGACTAGCGGGAACGAATGAGCAGTTCTTC
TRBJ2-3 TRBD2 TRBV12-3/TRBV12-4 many CASSLDGGTTDTQYF TGTGCCAGCAGTTTGGACGGGGGGACCACAGATACGCAGTATTTT